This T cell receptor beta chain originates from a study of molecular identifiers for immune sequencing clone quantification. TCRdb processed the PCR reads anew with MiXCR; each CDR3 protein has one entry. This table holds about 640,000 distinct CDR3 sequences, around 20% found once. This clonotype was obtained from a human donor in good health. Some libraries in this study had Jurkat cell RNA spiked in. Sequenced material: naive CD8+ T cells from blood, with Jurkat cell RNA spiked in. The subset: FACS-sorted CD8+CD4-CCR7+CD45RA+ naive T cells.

The chain's CDR3 is CASSLAYEGVLGTEAFF. The CDR3 DNA reads as TGTGCCAGCAGCTTAGCGTATGAGGGTGTGTTGGGGACTGAAGCTTTCTTT. This chain joins TRBV7-8 and TRBJ1-1; D is unclear. The CDR3 has 17 amino acids. The V gene's germline CDR1 is SGHVS and CDR2 FQNEAQ. Deletions cut 0 bases from V and 5 bases from J, with 19 bases between.